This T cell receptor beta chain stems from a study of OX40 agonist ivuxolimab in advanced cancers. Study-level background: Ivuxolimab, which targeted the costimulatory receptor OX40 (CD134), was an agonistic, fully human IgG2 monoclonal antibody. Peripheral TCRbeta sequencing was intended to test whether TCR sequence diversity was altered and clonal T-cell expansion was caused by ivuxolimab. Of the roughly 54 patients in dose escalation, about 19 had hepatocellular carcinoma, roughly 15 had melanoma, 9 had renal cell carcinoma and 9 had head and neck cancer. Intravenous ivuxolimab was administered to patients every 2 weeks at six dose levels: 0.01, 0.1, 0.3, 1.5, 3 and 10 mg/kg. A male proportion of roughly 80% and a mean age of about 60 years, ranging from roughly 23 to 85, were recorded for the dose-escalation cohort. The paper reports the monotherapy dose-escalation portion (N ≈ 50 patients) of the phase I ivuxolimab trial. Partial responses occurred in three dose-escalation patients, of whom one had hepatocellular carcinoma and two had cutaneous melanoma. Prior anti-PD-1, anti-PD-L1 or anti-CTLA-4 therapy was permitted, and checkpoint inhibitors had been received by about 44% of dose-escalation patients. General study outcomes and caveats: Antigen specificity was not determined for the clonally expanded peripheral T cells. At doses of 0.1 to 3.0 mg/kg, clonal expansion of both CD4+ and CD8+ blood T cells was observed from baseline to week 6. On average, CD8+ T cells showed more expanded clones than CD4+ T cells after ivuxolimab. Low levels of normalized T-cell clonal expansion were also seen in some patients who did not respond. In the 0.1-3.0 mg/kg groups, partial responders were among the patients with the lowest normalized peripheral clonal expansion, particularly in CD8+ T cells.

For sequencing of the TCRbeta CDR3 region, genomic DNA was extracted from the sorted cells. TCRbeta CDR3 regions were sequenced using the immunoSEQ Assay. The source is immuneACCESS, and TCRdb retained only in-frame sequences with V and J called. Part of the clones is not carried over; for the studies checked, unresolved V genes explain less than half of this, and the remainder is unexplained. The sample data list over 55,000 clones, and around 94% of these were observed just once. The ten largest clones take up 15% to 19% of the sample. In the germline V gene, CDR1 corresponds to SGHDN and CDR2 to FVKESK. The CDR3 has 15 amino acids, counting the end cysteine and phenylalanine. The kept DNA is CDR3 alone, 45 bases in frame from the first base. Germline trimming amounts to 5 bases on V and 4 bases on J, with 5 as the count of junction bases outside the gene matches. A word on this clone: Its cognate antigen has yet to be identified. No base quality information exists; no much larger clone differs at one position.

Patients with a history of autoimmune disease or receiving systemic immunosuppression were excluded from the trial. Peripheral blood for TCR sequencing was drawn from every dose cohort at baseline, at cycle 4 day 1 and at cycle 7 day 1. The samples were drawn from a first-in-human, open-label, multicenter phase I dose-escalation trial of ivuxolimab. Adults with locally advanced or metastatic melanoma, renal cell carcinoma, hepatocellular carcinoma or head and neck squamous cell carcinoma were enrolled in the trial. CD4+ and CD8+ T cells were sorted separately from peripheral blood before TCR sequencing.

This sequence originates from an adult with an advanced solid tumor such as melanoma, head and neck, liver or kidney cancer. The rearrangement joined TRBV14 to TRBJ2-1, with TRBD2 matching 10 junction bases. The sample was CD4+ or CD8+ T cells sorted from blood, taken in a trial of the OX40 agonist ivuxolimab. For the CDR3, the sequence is CASSFGTSDYNEQFF. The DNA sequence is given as TGTGCCAGCAGCTTCGGGACTAGCGATTACAATGAGCAGTTCTTC.